The text below deals with one TCR beta chain. What it recognizes is unknown. From the RACE reads, TCRdb called clonotypes with MiXCR, one entry per CDR3 protein. The sample has about 84,000 distinct CDR3 sequences; around 9.3% are singletons. As for time point: patch test 2, 6 weeks after DPC sensitization. Treatment reported: therapeutic diphenylcyclopropenone sensitization with weekly scalp DPC. The entry originates in a study of human T cells and chemical hapten exposure. As for the study in general: Patch tests of 0.01% DPC on the upper back were read at 6 days.

Study-level points and caveats: The donor cohort had alopecia, so its immune response may not match that of healthy people. Unchanged with DPC sensitization were TCRs above 1 in 1000 frequency.

CDR1 is SGHRS, CDR2 YFSETQ, per germline. Deletions cut 4 bases from V and 0 bases from J, with 15 bases between. The CDR3 totals 16 residues. The clonotype originates from a woman aged 45-65 years with alopecia areata. Some clones in this sample may be carry-over from other donors' samples. Specimen: whole blood, collected in connection with sensitization to the hapten diphenylcyclopropenone (DPC). The chain couples TRBV5-1 to TRBJ2-3; D possibly matches TRBD1 or TRBD2 (6 bases each). CDR3 sequence reads: CASSLGGAPSTDTQYF. CDR3 nucleotides: TGCGCCAGCAGCCTCGGGGGCGCCCCTAGCACAGATACGCAGTATTTT.